This TCR beta chain was captured in a study of cytomegalovirus exposure and HLA in healthy donors. Points on this clone: The antigen remains undetermined.

V was shortened by 1 base and J by 4 bases, with 8 bases between the two germline ends. This CDR3 is built from 14 residues. Germline V lookup: CDR1 MGHRA, CDR2 YSYEKL. Nominally healthy donors were sampled, though unrecorded immune exposures were likely. Study-wide findings and caveats: A later analysis reported that several of the most significant clusters appeared to be linked to common viral pathogens, among them Epstein-Barr virus. Later on, a genetic analysis was performed. It linked a missense variant in DCLRE1C with V- and J-gene trimming of TCR beta.

Both 60 Vbeta primers and 13 Jbeta primers went into the PCR. Measured with immunoSEQ multiplex PCR; TCRdb has only the in-frame clones, and not every one. This sample carries around 97,000 clones, about three quarters of them seen once, and the ten largest clones take over 3%. The sequencing input was PBMCs. The rearrangement links TRBV4-1 to TRBJ1-5; no firm D call. The sequence was obtained from a man in his forties in good health and CMV-seronegative. The CDR3: CASSQVPGNQPQHF. CDR3 nucleotide sequence: TGCGCCAGCAGCCAAGTCCCAGGTAATCAGCCCCAGCATTTT.